These 31 T cell receptor beta chains were all obtained from the same sample, sequenced in a study of type 1 regulatory T cells. Study-level results: Type 1 regulatory T cells had a more restricted TCR repertoire than non-type 1 regulatory T cells.

In TCRdb, the reads were re-called with MiXCR into one record per CDR3 protein. The table has tens of thousands of distinct CDR3 sequences, around 21% seen once; the top ten hold 7.5% to 8.5%. Antigens for these TCRs are unknown. Sequencing was done on a sample of cultured type 1 regulatory T (Tr1) cells, either the whole culture or a sorted fraction (not recorded which). The receptors shown here come from a human donor in good health.

This clonotype showed up many times. CDR3 DNA: TGTGCCTGGAGTGATCTGACAGGGTTTGCGAACACTGAAGCTTTCTTT. Translated: CAWSDLTGFANTEAFF. V and J are TRBV30 and TRBJ1-1; TRBD1 matches at 7 bases. V lost 1 base and J lost 1; bases outside the gene matches: 9. The CDR3 sequence is 16 residues long. Per germline, CDR1 GTSNPN and CDR2 SVGIG (reference sequence).

This chain joins TRBV15 and TRBJ2-4; no firm D call. The CDR3 consists of 14 residues. The germline V gene has CDR1 LNHNV and CDR2 YYDKDF (reference sequence). V was cut by 3 bases and J by 0 bases, with 6 bases left in between. The CDR3 coding sequence is TGTGCCACCAGCAGGCCGGAAGCCAAAAACATTCAGTACTTC. Its protein product is CATSRPEAKNIQYF.

The chain carries TRBV5-4 and TRBJ2-2, with a weak D call TRBD2 (6 bases). The CDR3 extends over 20 amino acids. V was shortened by 4 bases and J by 1 base, with 26 bases between the two germline ends. Germline assignment: CDR1 SGHNT and CDR2 YYREEE (reference sequence). CDR3 sequence (DNA): TGTGCCAGCAGCGAGATTGGGTGGATTTCGGGGGAAGAGAACACCGGGGAGCTGTTTTTT. Its translation is CASSEIGWISGEENTGELFF.

This chain connects TRBV7-2 to TRBJ2-7; TRBD2 aligns across 10 bases. This CDR3 is 15 amino acids long. The germline gives CDR1 SGHTA, CDR2 FQGNSA. The junction had 7 bases not matched to a gene; V was cut back by 4 bases and J by 4 bases. The CDR3 bases are TGTGCCAGCAGCTCCCCGGGACTAGCGTTATACGAGCAGTACTTC. Its translation: CASSSPGLALYEQYF.

The gene calls are TRBV7-9 and TRBJ2-1, with D hard to call. V shed 5 bases and J shed 7 bases, with 18 bases lying between them. The germline gives CDR1 SEHNR, CDR2 FQNEAQ (reference sequence). This CDR3 comprises 15 residues. The CDR3 protein is CASSPPSYRSNEQFF. The CDR3 nucleotides are TGTGCCAGCAGCCCCCCCTCGTACCGGAGTAATGAGCAGTTCTTC.

This clonotype was seen a handful of times. The genes are TRBV3-1 and TRBJ2-7; the D gene is possibly TRBD1 (5 bases). This CDR3 comprises 14 residues. The V gene lost 1 base and the J gene lost 3 bases, with 10 bases spanning the gap. Looked up from germline, CDR1 is LGHDT and CDR2 is YNNKEL (reference sequence). CDR3 protein: CASSQGQGIYEQYF. DNA for the CDR3: TGTGCCAGCAGCCAAGGTCAGGGTATCTACGAGCAGTACTTC.

This clonotype was seen many times. The chain carries TRBV20-1 and TRBJ1-2; D remains unclear. Trimming cost V 2 bases and J 8 bases, with 9 bases left between them. The CDR3 extends over 11 amino acids. Germline V gives CDR1 DFQATT, CDR2 SNEGSKA (reference sequence). CDR3 DNA: TGCAGTGCTAGACGGCCGGAGGGCTACACCTTC. Encoded protein: CSARRPEGYTF.

This chain connects TRBV5-1 to TRBJ2-7, with unresolved D. The germline gives CDR1 SGHRS, CDR2 YFSETQ. Trimming cost V 6 bases and J 6 bases, with 16 bases left between them. The CDR3 contains 13 residues. The CDR3 coding sequence is TGCGCCAGCACCAGCTTGATGGGCCGCGAGCAGTACTTC. The encoded protein is CASTSLMGREQYF.

The chain has TRBV5-6 and TRBJ1-3; D remains ambiguous. Germline assignment: CDR1 SGHDT and CDR2 YYEEEE. CDR3 length: 14 amino acids. V was clipped by 4 bases and J by 2 bases, with 10 bases between them. Here the CDR3 DNA reads TGTGCCAGCAGCAAGCCGGGAGCTGGAAACACCATATATTTT. Translation: CASSKPGAGNTIYF.

Many counts were recorded for this clonotype. The rearrangement joins TRBV20-1 to TRBJ1-1; D not certain. The V gene lost 4 bases and the J gene lost 4 bases, with 13 bases spanning the gap. From germline, CDR1 is DFQATT and CDR2 SNEGSKA (reference sequence). The CDR3 is 13 amino acids. CDR3 DNA: TGCAGTGCTAATCGAGGTGTTAGCACTGAAGCTTTCTTT. It encodes CSANRGVSTEAFF.

This clonotype was picked up a small number of times. V and J are TRBV5-1 and TRBJ2-5; 10 bases are a match to TRBD2. The V gene's germline CDR1 is SGHRS and CDR2 YFSETQ. J gave up 3 bases and V 2 bases, and 4 bases lay outside the gene matches. The CDR3 consists of 15 residues. This CDR3 reads CASSFSGRAEETQYF. The CDR3, as DNA: TGCGCCAGCAGCTTCAGCGGGAGGGCGGAAGAGACCCAGTACTTC.

The chain is built from TRBV25-1 and TRBJ1-6; unclear D gene. This CDR3 spans 13 amino acids. V lost 1 base and J 15 bases, leaving 13 bases between the germline ends. The V gene's germline CDR1 is MGHDK and CDR2 SYGVNS. The CDR3 here is CASSESWEELLHF. The CDR3 DNA reads TGTGCCAGCAGTGAATCGTGGGAAGAGCTCCTCCACTTT.

The gene calls are TRBV12-3 or TRBV12-4 and TRBJ1-2; TRBD1 aligns across 7 bases. This CDR3 is built from 13 residues. V dropped 6 bases and J dropped 8; count of bases not matched to a gene: 9. In nucleotides, the CDR3 is TGTGCCAGCAGCCTGGACAGGCGGCGGGGCTACACCTTC. Amino acids: CASSLDRRRGYTF.

This clonotype was seen a handful of times. The rearrangement uses TRBV5-1 and TRBJ2-7; D possibly corresponds to TRBD2 (5 bases). Germline V gene lookup returns CDR1 SGHRS and CDR2 YFSETQ. Trimming left V 4 bases short and J 3 bases short, with 14 bases between. This CDR3 has 14 residues. The CDR3 is CASSKTPDFYEQYF. CDR3 in DNA: TGCGCCAGCAGCAAAACGCCGGACTTCTACGAGCAGTACTTC.

This clonotype was seen many times. CDR3 loop: CASSPTGYEQYF. The CDR3 region has the DNA TGTGCCAGCTCACCGACAGGCTACGAGCAGTACTTC. This chain joins TRBV18 and TRBJ2-7; D is possibly TRBD1 (6 bases). Trimming took off 3 bases at V and 3 bases at J, with 6 bases between the two ends. CDR3 length: 12 amino acids. CDR1 is KGHSH, CDR2 LQKENI, per germline.

The chain joins TRBV5-1 to TRBJ2-1; TRBD2 is a possible D gene (6 bases). This CDR3 contains 16 residues. Germline CDR1 is SGHRS and CDR2 is YFSETQ. Trimming cost V 0 bases and J 0 bases, with 10 bases left between them. This chain's CDR3 is CASSLGGGSSYNEQFF. CDR3 DNA: TGCGCCAGCAGCTTGGGTGGGGGGAGCTCCTACAATGAGCAGTTCTTC.

This clonotype turned up a few times. The rearrangement uses TRBV10-3 and TRBJ1-2; no clear D. CDR3 length: 13 residues. Germline V gene lookup returns CDR1 ENHRY and CDR2 SYGVKD. V was shortened by 5 bases and J by 7 bases, with 14 bases between the two germline ends. CDR3 nucleotide sequence: TGTGCCATCAGTTCCCAGGAACTAGGTGGCTACACCTTC. Translation gives CAISSQELGGYTF.

The chain uses TRBV5-1 and TRBJ2-2, with 12 bases lining up with TRBD2. Germline loops: CDR1 SGHRS, CDR2 YFSETQ. The CDR3 totals 19 residues. The V gene end was trimmed by 0 bases and the J gene end by 0 bases; junction bases not matched to a gene: 6. DNA of the CDR3: TGCGCCAGCAGCTTGGGGCTAGCGGGAGGGCCATCGAACACCGGGGAGCTGTTTTTT. The encoded protein is CASSLGLAGGPSNTGELFF. The full variable domain, its missing parts supplied by reference TRBV5-1 and TRBJ2-2, is KAGVTQTPRYLIKTRGQQVTLSCSPISGHRSVSWYQQTPGQGLQFLFEYFSETQRNKGNFPGRFSGRQFSNSRSEMNVSTLELGDSALYLCASSLGLAGGPSNTGELFFGEGSRLTVL.

The chain links TRBV7-8 to TRBJ2-7; the match to TRBD2 covers 10 bases. Germline V gene sequence: CDR1 SGHVS, CDR2 FQNEAQ. The CDR3 runs 15 residues. Trimming at V came to 1 base and at J to 2 bases, leaving 2 bases not matched to a gene. The CDR3: CASSLGGLATYEQYF. The CDR3 DNA reads TGTGCCAGCAGCTTAGGGGGACTAGCGACCTACGAGCAGTACTTC.

This clonotype appeared many times. This chain uses TRBV7-8 with TRBJ2-1; D gene unclear. Trimming stripped 1 base from V and 0 bases from J, with 10 bases between. The germline gives CDR1 SGHVS, CDR2 FQNEAQ. This CDR3 comprises 16 residues. The DNA of the CDR3 is TGTGCCAGCAGCTTAGGTGCCTTGGGCTCCTACAATGAGCAGTTCTTC. Protein: CASSLGALGSYNEQFF.

The chain carries TRBV5-1 and TRBJ1-2; D is unclear. This CDR3 is 15 amino acids long. Germline lookup yields CDR1 SGHRS and CDR2 YFSETQ. V gave up 6 bases and J gave up 4 bases, with 19 bases separating them. The CDR3 region is CASTPQFGVSYGYTF. CDR3 bases: TGCGCCAGCACCCCCCAATTTGGCGTGTCCTATGGCTACACCTTC. Combining the CDR3 with reference TRBV5-1 and TRBJ1-2 gives the whole variable domain KAGVTQTPRYLIKTRGQQVTLSCSPISGHRSVSWYQQTPGQGLQFLFEYFSETQRNKGNFPGRFSGRQFSNSRSEMNVSTLELGDSALYLCASTPQFGVSYGYTFGSGTRLTVV.

This clonotype was counted only a few times. The CDR3 protein is CASSLADRRGNSYTF. CDR3 coding DNA: TGCGCCAGCAGCTTGGCCGACAGGCGGGGGAATAGCTACACCTTC. The chain carries TRBV5-1 and TRBJ1-2; D is possibly TRBD1 (6 bases). The CDR3 is made up of 15 amino acids. V dropped 0 bases and J dropped 9 bases, with 18 bases sitting between them. Looked up from germline, CDR1 is SGHRS and CDR2 is YFSETQ.

The chain links TRBV5-1 to TRBJ2-5; D not resolved. Deletions cut 0 bases from V and 5 bases from J, with 14 bases between. This CDR3 region has 15 residues. Germline V gene lookup returns CDR1 SGHRS and CDR2 YFSETQ. CDR3 DNA: TGCGCCAGCAGCTTGGCCGCTGGTTTGCATGAGACCCAGTACTTC. Its translation: CASSLAAGLHETQYF.

V usage is TRBV6-1 and J usage is TRBJ2-1, with 10 bases matching TRBD2. The CDR3 consists of 14 residues. Trimming cost V 4 bases and J 8 bases; bases outside gene matches: 5. CDR1 and CDR2 (germline): MNHNS, SASEGT. This CDR3 reads CASSVSSGSYEQFF. The DNA of the CDR3 is TGTGCCAGCAGTGTATCTAGCGGGAGTTATGAGCAGTTCTTC.

The table lists this clonotype with many counts. V is TRBV5-1 and J is TRBJ2-3; D gene unclear. Germline CDR1 and CDR2: SGHRS and YFSETQ. The CDR3 contains 13 residues. The ends were cut back, 1 base at V and 5 bases at J, with 8 bases in the middle. The CDR3 protein is CASSLMVGDTQYF. The CDR3 DNA sequence: TGCGCCAGCAGCTTGATGGTCGGAGATACGCAGTATTTT.

This clonotype was recorded at least ten times. This chain links TRBV5-1 with TRBJ2-5, with TRBD2 matching over 14 bases. V dropped 4 bases and J dropped 1; count of bases not matched to a gene: 6. Germline CDR1 is SGHRS and CDR2 is YFSETQ. CDR3 length: 17 residues. The CDR3 spells CASSTGGLAGAQETQYF. The CDR3 DNA sequence: TGCGCCAGCAGCACGGGGGGACTAGCGGGAGCCCAAGAGACCCAGTACTTC.

V and J are TRBV7-9 and TRBJ1-5, with D possibly matching TRBD1 (5 bases). Germline values: CDR1 SEHNR, CDR2 FQNEAQ (reference sequence). The V end lost 5 bases, the J end lost 4 bases, and 12 bases lay between the germline ends. This CDR3 contains 14 residues. In DNA, the CDR3 is TGTGCCAGCAGCGCCGGGACTGATAATCAGCCCCAGCATTTT. Its translation: CASSAGTDNQPQHF.

This clonotype was picked up one time. This sequence joins TRBV28 and TRBJ2-2; 11 nucleotides align to TRBD2. The CDR3 totals 14 residues. Germline CDR1 reads MDHEN; CDR2 reads SYDVKM. In DNA form, the CDR3 reads TGTGCTAGCGGGAGGGCCGGGAACACCGGGGAGCTGTTTTTT. Its protein is CASGRAGNTGELFF.

This clonotype showed up just a few times. The CDR3 protein is CSVVLAGVHEQYF. CDR3 sequence (DNA): TGCAGCGTTGTCCTAGCGGGAGTCCACGAGCAGTACTTC. The genes are TRBV29-1 and TRBJ2-7, with 10 bases aligning to TRBD2. This CDR3 contains 13 residues. V shed 4 bases and J 5 bases; nucleotides not matched to a gene: 5. Germline-derived CDR1 and CDR2 are SQVTM and ANQGSEA.

This chain links TRBV20-1 with TRBJ1-2; a weak D match, TRBD1 (5 bases). Trimming took off 1 base at V and 8 bases at J, with 20 bases between the two ends. The CDR3 spans 15 residues. CDR1 DFQATT and CDR2 SNEGSKA come from the germline V gene (reference sequence). CDR3 coding DNA: TGCAGTGCTAGAGTTCCCCCAGGGTCCTCGGGAGGCTACACCTTC. Encoded protein: CSARVPPGSSGGYTF.

This clonotype has a count of ten or more. CDR3 protein: CASSQGRASYEQYF. The CDR3 DNA follows: TGTGCCAGCAGCCAGGGCAGGGCCTCCTACGAGCAGTACTTC. The chain links TRBV14 to TRBJ2-7; D is perhaps TRBD1 (5 bases). Trimming removed 3 bases at V and 0 bases at J, with 9 bases between. This CDR3 contains 14 residues. CDR1 is SGHDN, CDR2 FVKESK, per germline. Full variable domain (outside the CDR3, taken from reference TRBV14 and TRBJ2-7): EAGVTQFPSHSVIEKGQTVTLRCDPISGHDNLYWYRRVMGKEIKFLLHFVKESKQDESGMPNNRFLAERTGGTYSTLKVQPAELEDSGVYFCASSQGRASYEQYFGPGTRLTVT.